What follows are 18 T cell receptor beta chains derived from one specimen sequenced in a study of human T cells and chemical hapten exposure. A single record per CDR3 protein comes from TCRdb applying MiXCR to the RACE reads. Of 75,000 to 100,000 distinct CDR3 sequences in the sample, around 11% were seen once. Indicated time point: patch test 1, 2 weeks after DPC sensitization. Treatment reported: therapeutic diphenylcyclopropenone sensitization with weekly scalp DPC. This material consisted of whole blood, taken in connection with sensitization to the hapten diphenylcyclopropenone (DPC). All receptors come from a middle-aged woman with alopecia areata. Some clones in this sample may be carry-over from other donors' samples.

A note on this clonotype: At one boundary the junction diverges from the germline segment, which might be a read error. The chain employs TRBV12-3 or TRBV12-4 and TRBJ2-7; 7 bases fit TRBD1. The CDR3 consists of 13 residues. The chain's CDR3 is CASSFMGRDSALF. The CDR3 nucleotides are TGTGCCAGCAGTTTCATGGGTCGGGACAGCGCACTCTTC.

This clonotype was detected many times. In DNA form, the CDR3 reads TGTGCCAGCAGCCGCTTAACGGGGACCGGGGAGCTGTTTTTT. Encoded protein: CASSRLTGTGELFF. This chain connects TRBV7-9 to TRBJ2-2; D possibly corresponds to TRBD2 (5 bases). The CDR3 runs 14 residues. V was cut by 5 bases and J by 5 bases, with 12 bases left in between. CDR1 is SEHNR and CDR2 is FQNEAQ in the germline V gene (reference sequence).

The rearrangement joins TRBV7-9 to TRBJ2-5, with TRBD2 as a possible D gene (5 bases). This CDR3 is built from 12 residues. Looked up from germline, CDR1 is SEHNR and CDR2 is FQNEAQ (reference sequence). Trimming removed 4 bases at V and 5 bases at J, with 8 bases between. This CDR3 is CASSSGLETQYF. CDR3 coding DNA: TGTGCCAGCAGCTCTGGACTTGAGACCCAGTACTTC.

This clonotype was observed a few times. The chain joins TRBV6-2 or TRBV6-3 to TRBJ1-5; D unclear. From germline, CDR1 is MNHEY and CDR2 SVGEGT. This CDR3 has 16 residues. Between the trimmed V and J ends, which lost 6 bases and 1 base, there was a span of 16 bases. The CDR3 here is CASSYKRPASNQPQHF. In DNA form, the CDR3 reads TGTGCCAGCAGCTATAAGAGACCTGCGAGCAATCAGCCCCAGCATTTT.

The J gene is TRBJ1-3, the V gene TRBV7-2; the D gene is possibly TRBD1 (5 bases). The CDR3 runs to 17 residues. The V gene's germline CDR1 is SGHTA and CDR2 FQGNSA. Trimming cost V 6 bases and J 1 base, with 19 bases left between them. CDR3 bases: TGTGCCAGCAGGACAGTTAGTACTATAAGATCTGGAAACACCATATATTTT. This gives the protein CASRTVSTIRSGNTIYF.

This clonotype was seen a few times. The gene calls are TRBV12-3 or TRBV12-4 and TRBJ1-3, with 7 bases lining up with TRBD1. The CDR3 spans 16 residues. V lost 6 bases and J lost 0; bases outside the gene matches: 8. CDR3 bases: TGTGCCAGCAGAAGAACAGGGGCGAGCTCTGGAAACACCATATATTTT. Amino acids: CASRRTGASSGNTIYF.

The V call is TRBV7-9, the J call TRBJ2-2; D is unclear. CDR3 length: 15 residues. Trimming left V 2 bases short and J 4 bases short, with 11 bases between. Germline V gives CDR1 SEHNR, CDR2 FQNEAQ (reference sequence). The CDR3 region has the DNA TGTGCCAGCAGCTTAAGCCAACTGGGCACCGGGGAGCTGTTTTTT. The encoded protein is CASSLSQLGTGELFF.

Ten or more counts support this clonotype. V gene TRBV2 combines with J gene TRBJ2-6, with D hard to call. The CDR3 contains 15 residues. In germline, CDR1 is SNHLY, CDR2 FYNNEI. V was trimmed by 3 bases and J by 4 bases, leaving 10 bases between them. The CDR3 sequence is CASSDGPAGANVLTF. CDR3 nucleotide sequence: TGTGCCAGCAGTGACGGCCCGGCAGGGGCCAACGTCCTGACTTTC.

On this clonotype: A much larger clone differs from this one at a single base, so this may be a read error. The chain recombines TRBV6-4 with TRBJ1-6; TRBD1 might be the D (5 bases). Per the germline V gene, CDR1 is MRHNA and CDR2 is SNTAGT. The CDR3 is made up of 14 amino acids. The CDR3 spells CASGEDTYNSPLHF. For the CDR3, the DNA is TGTGCCAGCGGTGAGGACACCTATAATTCACCCCTCCACTTT.

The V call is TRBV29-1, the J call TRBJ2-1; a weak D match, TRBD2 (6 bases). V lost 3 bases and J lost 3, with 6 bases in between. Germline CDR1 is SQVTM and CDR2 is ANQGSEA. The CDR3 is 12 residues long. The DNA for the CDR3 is TGCAGCGTTGAGGAGGGCTACAATGAGCAGTTCTTC. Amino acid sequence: CSVEEGYNEQFF.

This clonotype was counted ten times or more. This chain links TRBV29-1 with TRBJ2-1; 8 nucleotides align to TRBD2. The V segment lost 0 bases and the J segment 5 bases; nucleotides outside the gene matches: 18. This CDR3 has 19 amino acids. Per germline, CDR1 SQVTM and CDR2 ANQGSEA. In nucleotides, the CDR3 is TGCAGCGTTGAAGATCAGGGAACCTCCAACTCGGGAGGGCACAATGAGCAGTTCTTC. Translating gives CSVEDQGTSNSGGHNEQFF.

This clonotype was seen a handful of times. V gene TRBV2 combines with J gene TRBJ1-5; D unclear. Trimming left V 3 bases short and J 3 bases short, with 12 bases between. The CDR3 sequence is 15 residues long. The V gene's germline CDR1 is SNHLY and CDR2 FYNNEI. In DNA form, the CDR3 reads TGTGCCAGCAGTGAGGTGGGCAGTTCCAATCAGCCCCAGCATTTT. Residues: CASSEVGSSNQPQHF.

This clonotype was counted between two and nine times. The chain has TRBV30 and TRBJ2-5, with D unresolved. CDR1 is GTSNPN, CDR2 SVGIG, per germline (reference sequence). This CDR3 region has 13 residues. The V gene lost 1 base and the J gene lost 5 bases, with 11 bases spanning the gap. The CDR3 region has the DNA TGTGCCTGGAGTGCCGGTCCCGGGGAGACCCAGTACTTC. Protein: CAWSAGPGETQYF.

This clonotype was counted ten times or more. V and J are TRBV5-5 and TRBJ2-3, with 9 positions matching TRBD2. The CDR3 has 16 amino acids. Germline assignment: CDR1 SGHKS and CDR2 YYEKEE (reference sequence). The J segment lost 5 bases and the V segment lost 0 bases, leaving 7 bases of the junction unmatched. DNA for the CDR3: TGTGCCAGCAGCTTGGGGCTAGCGGGACGTGAAGATACGCAGTATTTT. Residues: CASSLGLAGREDTQYF.

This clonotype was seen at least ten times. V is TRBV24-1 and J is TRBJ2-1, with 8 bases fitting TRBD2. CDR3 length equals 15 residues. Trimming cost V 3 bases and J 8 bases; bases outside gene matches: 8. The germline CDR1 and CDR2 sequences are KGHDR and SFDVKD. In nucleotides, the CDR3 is TGTGCCACCAGTGATCCCCGGGCAGCGGGGGATGAGCAGTTCTTC. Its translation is CATSDPRAAGDEQFF.

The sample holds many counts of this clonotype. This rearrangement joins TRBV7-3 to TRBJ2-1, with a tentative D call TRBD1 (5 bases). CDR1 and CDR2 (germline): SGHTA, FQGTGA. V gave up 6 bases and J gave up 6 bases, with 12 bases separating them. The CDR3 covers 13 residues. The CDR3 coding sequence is TGTGCCAGCAGACTGACAGCTGGCAATGAGCAGTTCTTC. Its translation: CASRLTAGNEQFF. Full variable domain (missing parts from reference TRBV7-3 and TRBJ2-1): GAGVSQTPSNKVTEKGKYVELRCDPISGHTALYWYRQSLGQGPEFLIYFQGTGAADDSGLPNDRFFAVRPEGSVSTLKIQRTERGDSAVYLCASRLTAGNEQFFGPGTRLTVL.

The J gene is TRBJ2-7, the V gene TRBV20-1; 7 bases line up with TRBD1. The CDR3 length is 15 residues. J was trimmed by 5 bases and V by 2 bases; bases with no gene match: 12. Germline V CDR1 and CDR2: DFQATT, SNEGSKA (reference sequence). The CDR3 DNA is TGCAGTGCTAGAAAAAGGGGGCAACGAGTCCACGAGCAGTACTTC. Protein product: CSARKRGQRVHEQYF.

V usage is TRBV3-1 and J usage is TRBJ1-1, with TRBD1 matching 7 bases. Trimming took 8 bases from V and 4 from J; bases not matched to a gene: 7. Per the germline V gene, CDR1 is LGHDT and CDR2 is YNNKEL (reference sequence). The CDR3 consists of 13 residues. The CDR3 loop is CASQYQGGTEAFF. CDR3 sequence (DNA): TGTGCCAGCCAATACCAGGGGGGCACTGAAGCTTTCTTT.